Sequencing of this T cell receptor beta chain was carried out in a study of T-cell reconstitution after alpha-beta-depleted transplantation in children. This CDR3 spans 16 amino acids. The germline V and J ends were trimmed by 5 bases and 0 bases, with 11 bases remaining between them. Germline V gene sequence: CDR1 SGHVS, CDR2 FNYEAQ. Unique molecular identifiers were used to barcode this TCRbeta library. Each CDR3 protein is one row after TCRdb ran MiXCR on the PCR reads. Found here are a few hundred thousand distinct CDR3 sequences, 18% of them singletons; the top ten hold 3.3%. This chain connects TRBV7-6 to TRBJ2-6; D is undetermined. The origin of this receptor is a human donor who donated a stem cell graft to a child with acute lymphoblastic leukemia. Here the sequenced sample was PBMCs from the stem cell graft donor, taken from the stem cell graft. The CDR3 loop reads CASSPSLTSGANVLTF. The CDR3 DNA is TGTGCCAGCAGCCCCAGTTTAACCTCTGGGGCCAACGTCCTGACTTTC.